This passage covers 28 T cell receptor beta chains from one sample sequenced in a study of beta chain features in type 1 diabetes. Study outcomes and limitations: Among all four CD4+ subsets, Type 1 diabetes patients had TCRB CDR3s that were moderately but significantly shorter.

Since all of the isolated RNA was reverse transcribed, expressed TCRB transcripts were what got sequenced. The repertoire was sequenced with immunoSEQ multiplex PCR; TCRdb's copy has only in-frame clones and lacks some. Of some 660,000 clones listed, over 11% were seen once; the top ten hold 0.04%. No antigen has been assigned to these receptors. Sample: naive CD4+ T cells from blood. These TCRs come from a man between 18 and 29 years old with type 1 diabetes.

V is TRBV18 and J is TRBJ2-7; possible D gene TRBD1, 6 bases. Germline V gene sequence: CDR1 KGHSH, CDR2 LQKENI. The CDR3 sequence is 14 residues long. Trimming shortened V by 3 bases and J by 5 bases, and 14 bases separated the two germline ends. CDR3 region: CASSPFDRSHEQYF. CDR3 DNA: TGTGCCAGCTCACCTTTCGACAGGTCCCACGAGCAGTACTTC.

The CDR3 protein is CAWSVGPGAGYTF. The CDR3 DNA sequence: TGTGCCTGGAGTGTCGGGCCAGGGGCTGGCTACACCTTC. The chain uses TRBV30 and TRBJ1-2, with TRBD1 as a possible D gene (6 bases). Germline lookup yields CDR1 GTSNPN and CDR2 SVGIG (reference sequence). Trimming pared 0 bases from V and 7 bases from J, leaving 12 bases between. The CDR3 totals 13 residues.

This sequence joins TRBV18 and TRBJ1-1; no firm D call. The CDR3 consists of 14 residues. Germline CDR1 reads KGHSH; CDR2 reads LQKENI. The V end was cut by 8 bases, the J end by 1 base, with 14 bases between. The CDR3 sequence is CASLVDYSNTEAFF. CDR3 DNA: TGTGCCAGCCTCGTAGACTATTCGAACACTGAAGCTTTCTTT.

Only a few counts were recorded for this clone. The gene calls are TRBV14 and TRBJ2-1, with D possibly matching TRBD2 (6 bases). The V gene's germline CDR1 is SGHDN and CDR2 FVKESK. V was shortened by 3 bases and J by 7 bases, with 13 bases between the two germline ends. This CDR3 spans 14 amino acids. The CDR3 loop reads CASSQMAGRNEQFF. CDR3 in DNA: TGTGCCAGCAGCCAGATGGCAGGGAGGAATGAGCAGTTCTTC.

This clone came up a few times. The rearrangement uses TRBV30 and TRBJ1-5; TRBD1 is a possible D gene (5 bases). CDR3 length equals 13 residues. Germline loops: CDR1 GTSNPN, CDR2 SVGIG (reference sequence). Trimming left V 2 bases short and J 7 bases short, with 12 bases between. CDR3 amino acids: CAWSRQTGQPQHF. As DNA, the CDR3 is TGTGCCTGGAGTAGACAGACGGGGCAGCCCCAGCATTTT.

This clone was detected only a few times. The chain has TRBV29-1 and TRBJ1-1, with 11 bases lining up with TRBD1. CDR1 is SQVTM and CDR2 is ANQGSEA in the germline V gene. V shed 2 bases and J 8 bases; nucleotides not matched to a gene: 4. The CDR3 covers 13 residues. CDR3 region: CSVERTGGSEAFF. CDR3 sequence (DNA): TGCAGCGTTGAAAGGACAGGGGGCTCCGAAGCTTTCTTT.

This clone was observed a handful of times. The CDR3 sequence: CASSSSRGTASGANVLTF. DNA for the CDR3: TGTGCCAGCAGCTCTTCCAGAGGGACCGCCTCTGGGGCCAACGTCCTGACTTTC. This rearrangement joins TRBV9 to TRBJ2-6; perhaps D is TRBD1 or TRBD2 (5 bases each). The CDR3 extends over 18 amino acids. V lost 4 bases to trimming and J lost 0 bases, with 17 bases between them. The V gene's germline CDR1 is SGDLS and CDR2 YYNGEE.

This clone was observed a few times. CDR3 sequence reads: CASSIARQGWTEAFF. CDR3 coding DNA: TGTGCCAGTAGTATAGCCCGACAGGGTTGGACTGAAGCTTTCTTT. The chain uses TRBV19 and TRBJ1-1, with 7 bases fitting TRBD1. The CDR3 runs to 15 residues. V lost 1 base to trimming and J lost 5 bases; unmatched junction nucleotides: 7. Germline V gives CDR1 LNHDA, CDR2 SQIVND (reference sequence).

V and J are TRBV30 and TRBJ1-3, with D maybe TRBD1 (6 bases). Germline CDR1 GTSNPN, CDR2 SVGIG (reference sequence). V was clipped by 5 bases and J by 2 bases, with 10 bases between them. The CDR3 extends over 13 amino acids. The DNA of the CDR3 is TGTGCCTGGTTCAGGGGTGCTGGAAACACCATATATTTT. As protein: CAWFRGAGNTIYF. The variable domain in full, with the rest retrieved from reference TRBV30 and TRBJ1-3, is SQTIHQWPATLVQPVGSPLSLECTVEGTSNPNLYWYRQAAGRGLQLLFYSVGIGQISSEVPQNLSASRPQDRQFILSSKKLLLSDSGFYLCAWFRGAGNTIYFGEGSWLTVV.

This clone turned up a few times. The V and J genes are TRBV6-6 and TRBJ1-6; 8 bases are a match to TRBD1. CDR1 and CDR2 from the germline V gene are MNHNY and SVGAGI (reference sequence). CDR3 length: 14 amino acids. With 3 bases clipped from V and 6 bases from J, the junction kept 1 base outside the gene matches. The CDR3 protein is CASSYDRGNSPLHF. The CDR3 DNA reads TGTGCCAGCAGTTATGACAGGGGTAATTCACCCCTCCACTTT.

This clone was seen more than once but under ten times. The chain links TRBV5-6 to TRBJ2-7; TRBD1 matches at 12 bases. CDR3 length: 16 amino acids. Per germline, CDR1 SGHDT and CDR2 YYEEEE. J lost 6 bases, V lost 2 bases, and 9 bases had no gene match. The CDR3 DNA sequence: TGTGCCAGCAGCTTTTGGGTCGGGACAGGGGGCTCCGAGCAGTACTTC. As protein: CASSFWVGTGGSEQYF.

This clone appeared a few times. Other DNA sequences from this sample encode an identical CDR3 as well. The chain employs TRBV20-1 and TRBJ2-5, with D possibly TRBD2 on 5 matching bases. Looked up from germline, CDR1 is DFQATT and CDR2 is SNEGSKA (reference sequence). Deletions cut 6 bases from V and 7 bases from J, with 9 bases between. This CDR3 has 10 residues. The CDR3 reads CSAARGTQYF. In DNA, the CDR3 is TGCAGTGCCGCTCGGGGGACCCAGTACTTC.

A few counts support this clone. The chain is built from TRBV2 and TRBJ2-4, with a weak D call TRBD1 (8 bases). The V gene's germline CDR1 is SNHLY and CDR2 FYNNEI. This CDR3 contains 13 residues. The V gene lost 5 bases and the J gene lost 8 bases, with 13 bases spanning the gap. CDR3 DNA sequence: TGTGCCAGCAGTACAGGGGGAGGGGACATTCAGTACTTC. It translates to CASSTGGGDIQYF.

In its sample, this clone was seen once. The CDR3 spells CASSQEEYRGNIQYF. Here the CDR3 DNA reads TGCGCCAGCAGCCAAGAGGAGTACAGGGGGAACATTCAGTACTTC. The chain couples TRBV4-1 to TRBJ2-4; 8 nucleotides agree with TRBD1. V dropped 0 bases and J dropped 7; count of bases not matched to a gene: 5. The V gene's germline CDR1 is MGHRA and CDR2 YSYEKL. The CDR3 is made up of 15 amino acids.

The chain employs TRBV5-6 and TRBJ2-6, with 7 bases aligning to TRBD1. The length of the CDR3 is 16 residues. The J segment lost 1 base and the V segment lost 7 bases, leaving 8 bases of the junction unmatched. Germline V gene lookup returns CDR1 SGHDT and CDR2 YYEEEE. CDR3 in amino acids: CASGRGSTSGANVLTF. The CDR3 nucleotides are TGTGCCAGCGGCAGGGGGAGTACTTCTGGGGCCAACGTCCTGACTTTC. Complete variable domain (other parts from reference TRBV5-6 and TRBJ2-6): DAGVTQSPTHLIKTRGQQVTLRCSPKSGHDTVSWYQQALGQGPQFIFQYYEEEERQRGNFPDRFSGHQFPNYSSELNVNALLLGDSALYLCASGRGSTSGANVLTFGAGSRLTVL.

The CDR3 nucleotides are TGCGCCAGCAGCTTGGACTCCCGACGTATCCCAGATACGCAGTATTTT. It is translated as CASSLDSRRIPDTQYF. The gene calls are TRBV5-1 and TRBJ2-3, with D unclear. Between the trimmed V and J ends, which lost 0 bases and 4 bases, there was a span of 15 bases. The germline V gene has CDR1 SGHRS and CDR2 YFSETQ. The CDR3 has 16 amino acids.

The chain carries TRBV25-1 and TRBJ2-1, with D hard to call. The V end lost 3 bases, the J end lost 0 bases, and 18 bases lay between the germline ends. The germline gives CDR1 MGHDK, CDR2 SYGVNS. The CDR3 has 18 residues. This CDR3 reads CASSEYGPGASSYNEQFF. The CDR3 DNA is TGTGCCAGCAGTGAGTACGGGCCCGGCGCGAGCTCCTACAATGAGCAGTTCTTC. Based on the CDR3 plus reference TRBV25-1 and TRBJ2-1, the full variable domain is EADIYQTPRYLVIGTGKKITLECSQTMGHDKMYWYQQDPGMELHLIHYSYGVNSTEKGDLSSESTVSRIRTEHFPLTLESARPSHTSQYLCASSEYGPGASSYNEQFFGPGTRLTVL.

This clone occurred a few times. This sequence joins TRBV30 and TRBJ2-7; the D gene is possibly TRBD2 (6 bases). CDR1 GTSNPN and CDR2 SVGIG come from the germline V gene (reference sequence). Trimming took 4 bases from V and 3 from J, leaving 16 bases between them. The CDR3 has 14 amino acids. CDR3 protein: CAWTRETSHYEQYF. The CDR3 DNA is TGTGCCTGGACTCGAGAGACTAGTCACTACGAGCAGTACTTC.

The rearrangement links TRBV7-9 to TRBJ2-3; D remains unclear. Germline V gene data show CDR1 as SEHNR and CDR2 as FQNEAQ (reference sequence). The CDR3 length is 17 residues. Trimming shortened V by 7 bases and J by 4 bases, and 24 bases separated the two germline ends. CDR3 in amino acids: CASNLERASRTADTQYF. As DNA, the CDR3 is TGTGCCAGCAACCTCGAGCGAGCCTCAAGGACGGCAGATACGCAGTATTTT.

In this sample, this clone turned up a few times. CDR3 in amino acids: CASSIDETQETQYF. CDR3 nucleotides: TGTGCCAGTAGTATCGATGAGACTCAAGAGACCCAGTACTTC. The chain uses TRBV19 and TRBJ2-5; D gene uncertain. This CDR3 has 14 amino acids. Per germline, CDR1 LNHDA and CDR2 SQIVND (reference sequence). Trimming left V 3 bases short and J 2 bases short, with 10 bases between.

The V and J genes are TRBV10-3 and TRBJ2-5; tentative D call: TRBD2 (5 bases). V lost 4 bases to trimming and J lost 3 bases, with 9 bases between them. The CDR3 extends over 13 amino acids. Germline CDR1 and CDR2: ENHRY and SYGVKD. The CDR3 DNA sequence: TGTGCCATCAGTGGGCCGGGAAAAGAGACCCAGTACTTC. This codes for CAISGPGKETQYF.

There are a few counts of this clone. The chain recombines TRBV7-2 with TRBJ1-2; D unclear. CDR1 and CDR2 from the germline V gene are SGHTA and FQGNSA. Trimming removed 1 base at V and 2 bases at J, with 8 bases between. The CDR3 is 14 residues long. CDR3 sequence (DNA): TGTGCCAGCAGCTTAGGGACTCACAACTATGGCTACACCTTC. It codes for CASSLGTHNYGYTF.

The rearrangement joins TRBV28 to TRBJ2-6; D is undetermined. Germline values: CDR1 MDHEN, CDR2 SYDVKM. The CDR3 loop spans 15 amino acids. Trimming pared 4 bases from V and 0 bases from J, leaving 7 bases between. This CDR3 reads CASSSYSSGANVLTF. In DNA, the CDR3 is TGTGCCAGCAGTTCCTACAGCTCTGGGGCCAACGTCCTGACTTTC.

In its sample, this clone was seen many times. Being one base from a much bigger clone, this may be a read error. This chain connects TRBV5-4 to TRBJ2-1, with D hard to call. The CDR3 covers 11 residues. Germline CDR1 and CDR2: SGHNT and YYREEE (reference sequence). V was trimmed by 3 bases and J by 2 bases, leaving 0 bases between them. The CDR3 DNA is TGTGCCAGCAGCTCCTACAATGAGCAGTTCTTC. Its translation is CASSSYNEQFF.

This clone was counted a few times. The rearrangement joins TRBV5-1 to TRBJ2-7; 8 bases fit TRBD2. The germline CDR1 and CDR2 sequences are SGHRS and YFSETQ. The CDR3 contains 14 residues. V gave up 0 bases and J gave up 3 bases; unmatched junction bases: 2. In DNA form, the CDR3 reads TGCGCCAGCAGCTTGGCAGCGGGAGACTACGAGCAGTACTTC. This encodes CASSLAAGDYEQYF.

The chain recombines TRBV25-1 with TRBJ2-1; tentatively, D is TRBD2 (5 bases). There are 11 residues in the CDR3. The germline V gene has CDR1 MGHDK and CDR2 SYGVNS. Between the trimmed V and J ends, which lost 8 bases and 7 bases, there was a span of 9 bases. The CDR3 DNA is TGTGCCAGCGCCTGGGAGAATGAGCAGTTCTTC. It codes for CASAWENEQFF.

The gene calls are TRBV7-2 and TRBJ2-3; TRBD1 matches 9 bases. There are 16 residues in the CDR3. J lost 1 base, V lost 5 bases, and 7 bases had no gene match. CDR1 SGHTA and CDR2 FQGNSA come from the germline V gene. The CDR3 protein is CASSTGTGMGTDTQYF. CDR3 DNA: TGTGCCAGCAGCACCGGGACAGGGATGGGCACAGATACGCAGTATTTT.

CDR3 sequence: CASRLRNEQFF. Here the CDR3 DNA reads TGTGCCAGCAGGTTAAGAAATGAGCAGTTCTTC. The V call is TRBV6-5, the J call TRBJ2-1; D remains ambiguous. V lost 6 bases to trimming and J lost 7 bases, with 7 bases between them. This CDR3 has 11 residues. Germline V gene lookup returns CDR1 MNHEY and CDR2 SVGAGI.